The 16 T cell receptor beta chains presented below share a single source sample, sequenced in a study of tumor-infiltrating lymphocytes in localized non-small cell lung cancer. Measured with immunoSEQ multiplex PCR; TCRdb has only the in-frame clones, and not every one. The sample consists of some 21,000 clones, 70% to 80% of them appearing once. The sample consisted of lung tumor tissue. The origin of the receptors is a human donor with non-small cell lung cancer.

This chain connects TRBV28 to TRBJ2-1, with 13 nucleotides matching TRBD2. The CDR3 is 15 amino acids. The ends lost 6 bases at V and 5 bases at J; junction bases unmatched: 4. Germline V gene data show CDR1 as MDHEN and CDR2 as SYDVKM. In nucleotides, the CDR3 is TGTGCCAGCAGGAAGGGACTAGCGGGAAACAATGAGCAGTTCTTC. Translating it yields CASRKGLAGNNEQFF.

DNA of the CDR3: TGCAGCGTTGTAGCAGGGAAGTACAATGAGCAGTTCTTC. It yields the protein CSVVAGKYNEQFF. This chain connects TRBV29-1 to TRBJ2-1; perhaps TRBD1 as D (5 bases). This CDR3 comprises 13 residues. The V gene lost 4 bases and the J gene lost 4 bases, with 11 bases spanning the gap. Germline CDR1 is SQVTM and CDR2 is ANQGSEA.

Here the CDR3 DNA reads TGCGCCAGCAGCTTGGACGGCAGCCGCACAGATACGCAGTATTTT. Translated, it gives CASSLDGSRTDTQYF. The rearrangement uses TRBV5-1 and TRBJ2-3; D ambiguous. The CDR3 runs to 15 residues. CDR1 and CDR2 from the germline V gene are SGHRS and YFSETQ. Trimming removed 0 bases from V and 1 base from J, with 9 bases in between.

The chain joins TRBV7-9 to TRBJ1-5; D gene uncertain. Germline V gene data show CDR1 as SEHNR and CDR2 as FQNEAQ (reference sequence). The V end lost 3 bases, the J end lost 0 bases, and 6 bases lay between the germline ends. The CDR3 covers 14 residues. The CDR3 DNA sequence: TGTGCCAGCAGCTTTCAAAATAGCAATCAGCCCCAGCATTTT. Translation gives CASSFQNSNQPQHF.

CDR3 nucleotides: TGTGCCAGCAGCCCCGGGACTGACCAAGGTGAAAAACTGTTTTTT. Translation gives CASSPGTDQGEKLFF. The chain has TRBV28 and TRBJ1-4; tentatively, D is TRBD1 (5 bases). The germline gives CDR1 MDHEN, CDR2 SYDVKM. This CDR3 has 15 residues. Deletions cut 6 bases from V and 7 bases from J, with 18 bases between.

For the CDR3, the DNA is TGTGCCAGCAGCTTGGGGACAGGGAGTATACACGAGCAGTACTTC. Translating it yields CASSLGTGSIHEQYF. This chain joins TRBV7-9 and TRBJ2-7; 9 nucleotides line up with TRBD1. The CDR3 runs to 15 residues. Per germline, CDR1 SEHNR and CDR2 FQNEAQ (reference sequence). With 3 bases clipped from V and 5 bases from J, the junction kept 8 bases outside the gene matches.

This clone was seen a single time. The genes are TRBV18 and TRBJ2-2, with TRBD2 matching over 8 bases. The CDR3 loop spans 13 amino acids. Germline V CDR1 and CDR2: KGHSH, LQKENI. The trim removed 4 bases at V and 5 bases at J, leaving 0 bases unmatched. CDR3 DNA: TGTGCCAGCTCACGCGGGGGGACCGGGGAGCTGTTTTTT. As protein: CASSRGGTGELFF.

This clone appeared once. The CDR3 sequence is CASSLDSGELFF. The CDR3 DNA follows: TGTGCCAGCAGCTTAGATTCCGGGGAGCTGTTTTTT. The chain recombines TRBV11-2 with TRBJ2-2; the D is unclear. CDR3 size: 12 residues. The germline V gene has CDR1 SGHAT and CDR2 FQNNGV. V shed 0 bases and J shed 6 bases, with 2 bases lying between them.

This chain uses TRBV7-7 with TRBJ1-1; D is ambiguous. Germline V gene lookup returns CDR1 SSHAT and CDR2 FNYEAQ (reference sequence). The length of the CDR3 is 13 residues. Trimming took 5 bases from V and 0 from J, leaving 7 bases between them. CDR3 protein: CASSVKMNTEAFF. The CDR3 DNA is TGTGCCAGCAGCGTGAAAATGAACACTGAAGCTTTCTTT. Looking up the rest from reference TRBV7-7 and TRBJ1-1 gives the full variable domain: GAGVSQSPRYKVTKRGQDVTLRCDPISSHATLYWYQQALGQGPEFLTYFNYEAQPDKSGLPSDRFSAERPEGSISTLTIQRTEQRDSAMYRCASSVKMNTEAFFGQGTRLTVV.

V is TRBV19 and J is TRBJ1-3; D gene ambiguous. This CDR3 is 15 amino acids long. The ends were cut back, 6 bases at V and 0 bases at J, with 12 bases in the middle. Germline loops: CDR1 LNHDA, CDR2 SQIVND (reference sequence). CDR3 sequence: CASRSFGRSGNTIYF. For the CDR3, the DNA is TGTGCCAGTAGATCCTTTGGGCGCTCTGGAAACACCATATATTTT.

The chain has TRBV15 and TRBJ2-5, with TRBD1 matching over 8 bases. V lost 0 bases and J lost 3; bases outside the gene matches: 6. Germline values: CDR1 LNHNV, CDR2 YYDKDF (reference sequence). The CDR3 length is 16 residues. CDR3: CATSRDIGTGEETQYF. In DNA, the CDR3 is TGTGCCACCAGCAGAGATATAGGGACAGGTGAAGAGACCCAGTACTTC.

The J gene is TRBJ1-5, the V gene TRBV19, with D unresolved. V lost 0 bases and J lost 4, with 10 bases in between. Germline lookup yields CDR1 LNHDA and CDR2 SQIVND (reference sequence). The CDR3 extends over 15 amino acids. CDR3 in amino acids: CASSIEGLENQPQHF. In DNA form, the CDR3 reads TGTGCCAGTAGTATAGAAGGGTTGGAAAATCAGCCCCAGCATTTT.

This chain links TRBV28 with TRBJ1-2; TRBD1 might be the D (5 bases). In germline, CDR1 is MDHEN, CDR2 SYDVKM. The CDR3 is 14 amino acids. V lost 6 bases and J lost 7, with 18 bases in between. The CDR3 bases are TGTGCCAGCAGCCCGTACCAGGGCGGGGTTGGCTACACCTTC. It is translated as CASSPYQGGVGYTF.

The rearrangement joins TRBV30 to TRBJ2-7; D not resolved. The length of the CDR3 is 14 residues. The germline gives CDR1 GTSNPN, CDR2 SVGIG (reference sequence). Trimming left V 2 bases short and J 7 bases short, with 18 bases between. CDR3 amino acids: CAWSRAQAASEQYF. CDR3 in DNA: TGTGCCTGGAGTAGGGCGCAGGCCGCTAGTGAGCAGTACTTC. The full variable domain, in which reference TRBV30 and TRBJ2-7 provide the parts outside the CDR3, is SQTIHQWPATLVQPVGSPLSLECTVEGTSNPNLYWYRQAAGRGLQLLFYSVGIGQISSEVPQNLSASRPQDRQFILSSKKLLLSDSGFYLCAWSRAQAASEQYFGPGTRLTVT.

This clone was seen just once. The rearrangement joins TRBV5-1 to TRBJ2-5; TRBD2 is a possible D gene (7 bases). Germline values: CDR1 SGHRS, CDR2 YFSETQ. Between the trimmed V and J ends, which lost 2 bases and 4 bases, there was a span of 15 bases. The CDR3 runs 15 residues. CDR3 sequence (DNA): TGCGCCAGCAGCTTTTGGGGGGGCCAGCGAGAGACCCAGTACTTC. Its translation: CASSFWGGQRETQYF.

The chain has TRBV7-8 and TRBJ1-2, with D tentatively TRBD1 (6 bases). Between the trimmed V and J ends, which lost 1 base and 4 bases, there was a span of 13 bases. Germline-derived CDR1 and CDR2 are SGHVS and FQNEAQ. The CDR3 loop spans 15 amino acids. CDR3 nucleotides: TGTGCCAGCAGCTTAGGCCAGGGGTGGCTCTATGGCTACACCTTC. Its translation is CASSLGQGWLYGYTF.